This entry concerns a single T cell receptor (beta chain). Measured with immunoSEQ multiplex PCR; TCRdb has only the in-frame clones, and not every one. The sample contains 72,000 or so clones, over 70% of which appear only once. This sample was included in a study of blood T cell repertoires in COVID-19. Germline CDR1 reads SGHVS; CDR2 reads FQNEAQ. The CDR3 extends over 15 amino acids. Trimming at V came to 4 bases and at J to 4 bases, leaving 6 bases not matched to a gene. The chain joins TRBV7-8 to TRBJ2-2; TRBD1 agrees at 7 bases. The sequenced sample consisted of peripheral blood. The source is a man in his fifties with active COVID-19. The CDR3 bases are TGTGCCAGCAGCTACCAGACAGGGAGCACCGGGGAGCTGTTTTTT. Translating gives CASSYQTGSTGELFF.